These 9 T cell receptor beta chains were all obtained from the same sample, sequenced in a study of T-cell memory formation after mild COVID-19. A single record per CDR3 protein comes from TCRdb applying MiXCR to the 5' RACE reads. The sample lists about 400,000 distinct CDR3 sequences; about 20% were seen once. The sequenced sample consisted of PBMCs or a T cell subset sorted from them (not recorded which). All receptors come from a young man who had mild COVID-19 (a few samples of this study predate the infection). Cell type and time point are not known.

The rearrangement links TRBV18 to TRBJ1-5; D is unclear. From germline, CDR1 is KGHSH and CDR2 LQKENI. The CDR3 totals 12 residues. V was cut by 2 bases and J by 8 bases, with 7 bases left in between. The chain's CDR3 is CASSPGMEPQHF. The CDR3 region has the DNA TGTGCCAGCTCACCAGGGATGGAGCCCCAGCATTTT.

This clonotype was detected only a few times. V is TRBV23-1 and J is TRBJ2-7; D is possibly TRBD1 or TRBD2 (5 bases each). TRBV23-1 is placed among ORFs of uncertain function. V dropped 4 bases and J dropped 6 bases, with 19 bases sitting between them. The CDR3 length is 15 residues. The CDR3 nucleotides are TGCGCCAGCAGTCCCCCGGGGCCAGGGTGGGGCGAGCAGTACGTC. Residues: CASSPPGPGWGEQYV.

The rearrangement uses TRBV4-2 and TRBJ2-3, with 7 nucleotides matching TRBD1. Germline lookup yields CDR1 LGHNA and CDR2 YNFKEQ. The CDR3 sequence is 16 residues long. The V and J ends lost 2 bases and 0 bases, in that order; junction bases with no gene match: 5. The CDR3 loop reads CASSQNPTGSTDTQYF. DNA for the CDR3: TGTGCCAGCAGCCAAAACCCGACAGGGAGCACAGATACGCAGTATTTT.

This clonotype came up many times. The chain links TRBV4-3 to TRBJ2-1; the D gene is possibly TRBD1 (7 bases). Trimming removed 0 bases at V and 9 bases at J, with 18 bases between. In germline, CDR1 is LGHNA, CDR2 YSLEER. This CDR3 spans 16 amino acids. The CDR3 coding sequence is TGCGCCAGCAGCCAAGAAGGAGGCAGGGGGGTCAGTGAGCAGTTCTTC. Its translation: CASSQEGGRGVSEQFF.

The V gene is TRBV3-1, the J gene TRBJ1-4; the D gene is possibly TRBD1 (5 bases). The ends were cut back, 4 bases at V and 0 bases at J, with 15 bases in the middle. This CDR3 spans 17 amino acids. Germline assignment: CDR1 LGHDT and CDR2 YNNKEL (reference sequence). DNA of the CDR3: TGTGCCAGCAGCCGACGACAGACTAGTGCAACTAATGAAAAACTGTTTTTT. Translating it yields CASSRRQTSATNEKLFF.

The chain employs TRBV27 and TRBJ2-3; TRBD1 might be the D (5 bases). Trimming removed 6 bases at V and 4 bases at J, with 8 bases between. The CDR3 is made up of 12 amino acids. Per the germline V gene, CDR1 is MNHEY and CDR2 is SMNVEV (reference sequence). Written as DNA, the CDR3 is TGTGCCAGCAGAAGGGGTGCAGATACGCAGTATTTT. Translation gives CASRRGADTQYF.

This clonotype was counted a few times. This chain links TRBV7-9 with TRBJ1-5; D is perhaps TRBD1 (5 bases). Trimming cost V 1 base and J 1 base, with 17 bases left between them. The CDR3 is made up of 18 amino acids. Germline V gene data show CDR1 as SEHNR and CDR2 as FQNEAQ (reference sequence). CDR3 sequence: CASSLVGAKGKSNQPQHF. The CDR3 coding sequence is TGTGCCAGCAGCTTAGTCGGGGCGAAGGGCAAAAGCAATCAGCCCCAGCATTTT.

This clonotype was counted ten times or more. V gene TRBV7-2 combines with J gene TRBJ1-5; no reliable D call. The CDR3 covers 12 residues. Trimming took 4 bases from V and 13 from J, leaving 14 bases between them. Germline loops: CDR1 SGHTA, CDR2 FQGNSA. As DNA, the CDR3 is TGTGCCAGCAGCTCCCAACCGGGTCCTCAGCATTTT. This codes for CASSSQPGPQHF.

This clonotype has a handful of counts. The J gene is TRBJ2-7, the V gene TRBV5-1; 7 bases agree with TRBD1. The CDR3 extends over 14 amino acids. CDR1 is SGHRS, CDR2 YFSETQ, per germline. V was clipped by 5 bases and J by 3 bases; unmatched bases: 8. The CDR3, as DNA: TGCGCCAGCAGTTCTGGGACAGATTTCTACGAGCAGTACTTC. Its protein product is CASSSGTDFYEQYF.